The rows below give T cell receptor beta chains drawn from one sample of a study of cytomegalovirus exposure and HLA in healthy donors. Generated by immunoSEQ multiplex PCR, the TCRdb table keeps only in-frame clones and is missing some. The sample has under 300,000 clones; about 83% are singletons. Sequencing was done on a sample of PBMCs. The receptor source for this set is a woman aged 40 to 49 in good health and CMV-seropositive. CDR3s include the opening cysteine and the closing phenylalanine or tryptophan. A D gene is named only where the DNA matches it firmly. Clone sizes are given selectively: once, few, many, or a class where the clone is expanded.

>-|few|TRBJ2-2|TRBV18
TGTGCCAGCTCACCACTGCGGGCCGCGAACACCGGGGAGCTGTTTTTT
CASSPLRAANTGELFF
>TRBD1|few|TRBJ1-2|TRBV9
TGTGCCAGCAGCGAGTCTCTTGGACAGGGTATCTATGGCTACACCTTC
CASSESLGQGIYGYTF
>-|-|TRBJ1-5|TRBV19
TGTGCCAGTACCGAGTCAGGGTGGCAGCCCCAGCATTTT
CASTESGWQPQHF
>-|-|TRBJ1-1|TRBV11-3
TGTGCCAGCAGCTTCGCCGGGAACACTGAAGCTTTCTTT
CASSFAGNTEAFF
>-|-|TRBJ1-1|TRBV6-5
TGTGCCAGCAGTTACTCGCCAGGGGCGAACACTGAAGCTTTCTTT
CASSYSPGANTEAFF
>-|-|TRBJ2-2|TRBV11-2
TGTGCCAGCGGGGCATCGTCGGTCGGGGAGCTGTTTTTT
CASGASSVGELFF
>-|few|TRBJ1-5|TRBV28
TGTGCCAGCAGCTTACCCCGGGAAAATCGAGGCAATCAGCCCCAGCATTTT
CASSLPRENRGNQPQHF
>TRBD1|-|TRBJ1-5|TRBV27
TGTGCCAGCAGTTTAGCCCCTTTACAGGGGTTTCAGCCCCAGCATTTT
CASSLAPLQGFQPQHF
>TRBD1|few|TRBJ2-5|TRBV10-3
TGTGCCATCAGTGATTCAGGGGGTGGAGAGACCCAGTACTTC
CAISDSGGGETQYF
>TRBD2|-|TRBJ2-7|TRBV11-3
TGTGCCAGCAGCTTCTCAGGACTAGTGGGAGACGAGCAGTACTTC
CASSFSGLVGDEQYF
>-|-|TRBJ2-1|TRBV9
TGTGCCAGCAGCGTAGGTCCGTACAATGAGCAGTTCTTC
CASSVGPYNEQFF
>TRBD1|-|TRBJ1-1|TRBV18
TGTGCCAGCTCACAAGGACAGGCTAACACTGAAGCTTTCTTT
CASSQGQANTEAFF
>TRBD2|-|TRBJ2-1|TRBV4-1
TGCGCCAGCAGCCAAGACCCGGGACTAGTACACAATGAGCAGTTCTTC
CASSQDPGLVHNEQFF
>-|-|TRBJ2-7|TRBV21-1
TGTGCCAGCAGCAGAACCGGGACAGGGGTAACCTACGAGCAGTACTTC
CASSRTGTGVTYEQYF
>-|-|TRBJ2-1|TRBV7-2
TGTGCCAGCAGCTTTGGCGGGCGCGATGAGCAGTTCTTC
CASSFGGRDEQFF
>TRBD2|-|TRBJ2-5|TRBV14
TGTGCCAGCAGCCAATTGGGGACTAGCGGGATCCGAGAGACCCAGTACTTC
CASSQLGTSGIRETQYF
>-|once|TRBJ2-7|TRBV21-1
TGTGCCAGCAGCTCCCGGGACAGGGCCTCCCCCAGCTCCTACGAGCAGTACTTC
CASSSRDRASPSSYEQYF
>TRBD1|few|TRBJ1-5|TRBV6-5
TGTGCCAGCAGTTACTCCAGGGGGCGAGATCAGCCCCAGCATTTT
CASSYSRGRDQPQHF
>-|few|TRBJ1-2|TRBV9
TGTGCCAGCAGCGCCGACAGGAACTATGGCTACACCTTC
CASSADRNYGYTF
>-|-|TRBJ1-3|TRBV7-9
TGTGCCAACACCGTAGGGGTCTCTGGAAACACCATATATTTT
CANTVGVSGNTIYF
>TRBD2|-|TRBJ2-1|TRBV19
TGTGCCAGTACGGACCGGAGCGGGGCATACAATGAGCAGTTCTTC
CASTDRSGAYNEQFF
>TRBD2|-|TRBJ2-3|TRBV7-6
TGTGCCAGCAGCTTAGCGCGGGCTAGCGGCGGAAGCACAGATACGCAGTATTTT
CASSLARASGGSTDTQYF
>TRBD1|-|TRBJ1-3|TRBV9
TGTGCCAGCAGCGCTCGAGCACAGGGGGCAAGTGGAAACACCATATATTTT
CASSARAQGASGNTIYF
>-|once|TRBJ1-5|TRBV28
TGTGCCAGCAGTTTACTAGGGAGTCAGCCCCAGCATTTT
CASSLLGSQPQHF
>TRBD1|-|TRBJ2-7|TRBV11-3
TGTGCCAGCAGCTTAGAAGGTACAGGGGCAAGCTACGAGCAGTACTTC
CASSLEGTGASYEQYF
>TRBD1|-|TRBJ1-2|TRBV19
TGTGCCAGTAGTAGCTCGACAGGGGGCGGAGGCTATGGCTACACCTTC
CASSSSTGGGGYGYTF
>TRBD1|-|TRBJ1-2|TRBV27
TGTGCCAGCAGCTTAGGCCGACAGGGGAATTATGGCTACACCTTC
CASSLGRQGNYGYTF
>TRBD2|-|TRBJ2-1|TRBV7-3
TGTGCCAGCAGCTCCCGACCTTCTAGCGGTTACAATGAGCAGTTCTTC
CASSSRPSSGYNEQFF
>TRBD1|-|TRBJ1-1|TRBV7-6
TGTGCCAGCAGCTTGACAGGGGGCTGGACTGAAGCTTTCTTT
CASSLTGGWTEAFF
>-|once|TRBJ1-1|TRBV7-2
TGTGCCAGCAGCTTACAGTCGAACACTGAAGCTTTCTTT
CASSLQSNTEAFF
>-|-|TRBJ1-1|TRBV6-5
TGTGCCACTTTGCTGGGGGCCCTCTATAGTTTCTTT
CATLLGALYSFF
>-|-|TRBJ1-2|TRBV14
TGTGCCAGCAGCCAAGAACTGTCCTATGGCTACACCTTC
CASSQELSYGYTF
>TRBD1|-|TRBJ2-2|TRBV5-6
TGTGCCAGCAGCCTTAAGGCCCCGGGACAGGGACACACCGGGGAGCTGTTTTTT
CASSLKAPGQGHTGELFF
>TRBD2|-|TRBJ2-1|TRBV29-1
TGCAGCGCCGAAAGCCCAGCGGGAGATAATAATGAGCAGTTCTTC
CSAESPAGDNNEQFF
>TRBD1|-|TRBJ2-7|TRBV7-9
TGTGCCAGCAGCCGAATCCAGGGGGCTCAGGCCTACGAGCAGTACTTC
CASSRIQGAQAYEQYF
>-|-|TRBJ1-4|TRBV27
TGTGCCAGCAGCCCAACTGGACAGCCTAATGAAAAACTGTTTTTT
CASSPTGQPNEKLFF
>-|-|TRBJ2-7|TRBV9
TGTGCCAGCAGCGTAGGGAGCCAGGCGGGCGAGCAGTACTTC
CASSVGSQAGEQYF
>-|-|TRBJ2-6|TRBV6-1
TGTGCCAGCAGTGAACCGGGCTCTGGGGCCAACGTCCTGACTTTC
CASSEPGSGANVLTF
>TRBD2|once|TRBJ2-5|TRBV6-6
TGTGCCAGCAGTCCCTCAGGGAGCGGGGAGGAGACCCAGTACTTC
CASSPSGSGEETQYF
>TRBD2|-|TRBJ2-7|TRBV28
TGTGCCAGCAGTTCCTCCCTCCGCGGGAGGTCCTACGAGCAGTACTTC
CASSSSLRGRSYEQYF
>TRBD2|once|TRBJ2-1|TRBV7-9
TGTGCCAGCACCCCCCGGACTAGCTCTTACAATGAGCAGTTCTTC
CASTPRTSSYNEQFF
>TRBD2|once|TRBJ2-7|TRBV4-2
TGTGCCAGCAGCCAAGATTTGGGGGGAGGGCGGATGGAGCAGTACTTC
CASSQDLGGGRMEQYF
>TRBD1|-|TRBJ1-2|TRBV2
TGTGCCAGCAGTCCCGAGGGGGCAGTTGGCTACACCTTC
CASSPEGAVGYTF
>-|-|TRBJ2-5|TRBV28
TGTGCCAGCAGTTTAGAAGGGACATTGAGGAAAGAGACCCAGTACTTC
CASSLEGTLRKETQYF
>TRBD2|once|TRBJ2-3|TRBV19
TGTGCCAGTAGCACGGGACTAGCGGGAATTGATACGCAGTATTTT
CASSTGLAGIDTQYF
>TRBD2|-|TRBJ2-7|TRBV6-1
TGTGCCAGCAGGCTAGAACTAGCGGGAACCCACGAGCAGTACTTC
CASRLELAGTHEQYF
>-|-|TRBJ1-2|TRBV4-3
TGCGCCAGCAGCCAAGATCGAGTCACCTATGGCTACACCTTC
CASSQDRVTYGYTF
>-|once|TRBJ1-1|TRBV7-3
TGTGCCAGCAGCGGAGGTGGGAACACTGAAGCTTTCTTT
CASSGGGNTEAFF
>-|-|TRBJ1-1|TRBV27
TGTGCCAGCAGTTTCTCGTCGAACACTGAAGCTTTCTTT
CASSFSSNTEAFF
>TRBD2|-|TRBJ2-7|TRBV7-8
TGTGCCAGCAGCCCCGGACTAGCGGGCGGCTTACCCTACGAGCAGTACTTC
CASSPGLAGGLPYEQYF
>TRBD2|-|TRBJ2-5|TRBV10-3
TGTGCCGTCGGGGGAGGAGCGGGAGGGCAGGAGACCCAGTACTTC
CAVGGGAGGQETQYF